Below, 15 T cell receptor beta chains from the same sample are listed, as sequenced in a study of PD-1 blockade in classical Hodgkin lymphoma. Time point noted: newly diagnosed, previously untreated cHL patient sample. Out of thawed PBMCs, magnetic negative selection purified CD4+ T cells. Only in-frame clones appear in the TCRdb table, and some are missing; sequencing was by immunoSEQ multiplex PCR. Here the sample spans around 30,000 clones, about 89% being singletons. The material sequenced was CD4+ T cells from blood. The receptors stem from a human donor with classical Hodgkin lymphoma.

The chain joins TRBV5-1 to TRBJ2-3; D gene ambiguous. Trimming shortened V by 4 bases and J by 0 bases, and 12 bases separated the two germline ends. CDR1 is SGHRS and CDR2 is YFSETQ in the germline V gene. The CDR3 spans 15 residues. The CDR3 here is CASSPLGTSTDTQYF. DNA for the CDR3: TGCGCCAGCAGCCCCCTCGGAACTAGCACAGATACGCAGTATTTT.

Only one count was recorded for this clone. The chain combines TRBV7-9 with TRBJ1-1, with 9 bases identical to TRBD1. CDR3 size: 15 residues. Losses at the gene ends were 10 bases for V and 1 base for J; bases not matched to a gene: 10. Germline V CDR1 and CDR2: SEHNR, FQNEAQ (reference sequence). CDR3 amino acids: CANREWDRENTEAFF. CDR3 coding DNA: TGTGCCAACAGGGAATGGGACAGGGAGAACACTGAAGCTTTCTTT.

This chain uses TRBV18 with TRBJ1-4; D call uncertain. The CDR3 sequence is 13 residues long. Trimming stripped 6 bases from V and 1 base from J, with 6 bases between. In germline, CDR1 is KGHSH, CDR2 LQKENI. The CDR3 DNA reads as TGTGCCAGCTCTAAGGGAACTAATGAAAAACTGTTTTTT. Its protein is CASSKGTNEKLFF.

This clone came up once. The chain links TRBV7-9 to TRBJ2-3; 7 bases are a match to TRBD2. CDR1 is SEHNR and CDR2 is FQNEAQ in the germline V gene (reference sequence). The length of the CDR3 is 16 residues. J gave up 3 bases and V 4 bases, and 10 bases lay outside the gene matches. Here the CDR3 DNA reads TGTGCCAGCAGCTCCATAGGGACTAAAAAAACAGATACGCAGTATTTT. Translating gives CASSSIGTKKTDTQYF.

The chain recombines TRBV10-3 with TRBJ1-2, with TRBD1 matching 7 bases. Germline V gives CDR1 ENHRY, CDR2 SYGVKD. The V gene end was trimmed by 9 bases and the J gene end by 0 bases; junction bases not matched to a gene: 10. The CDR3 contains 15 residues. The chain's CDR3 is CAIRRGTDPNYGYTF. DNA of the CDR3: TGTGCCATTCGCCGGGGGACAGATCCTAACTATGGCTACACCTTC.

The chain combines TRBV6-5 with TRBJ1-3, with D uncertain. The CDR3 sequence is 13 residues long. Germline V gene sequence: CDR1 MNHEY, CDR2 SVGAGI. Trimming took off 2 bases at V and 4 bases at J, with 6 bases between the two ends. The CDR3 loop reads CASSYTRGNTIYF. DNA for the CDR3: TGTGCCAGCAGTTACACAAGGGGAAACACCATATATTTT.

The J gene is TRBJ2-5, the V gene TRBV15, with D perhaps being TRBD1 or TRBD2 (5 bases each). V shed 5 bases and J shed 4 bases, with 14 bases lying between them. The CDR3 totals 14 residues. Per germline, CDR1 LNHNV and CDR2 YYDKDF (reference sequence). CDR3 loop: CATSGRGGGETQYF. CDR3 bases: TGTGCCACCAGCGGGCGTGGGGGTGGAGAGACCCAGTACTTC.

V usage is TRBV5-1 and J usage is TRBJ2-7; TRBD2 matches at 9 bases. This CDR3 region has 18 residues. CDR1 and CDR2 from the germline V gene are SGHRS and YFSETQ. Trimming at V came to 0 bases and at J to 4 bases, leaving 14 bases not matched to a gene. CDR3 coding DNA: TGCGCCAGCAGCTTGGAGGTCGGTCTAGCGGGAAACCCGTACGAGCAGTACTTC. Translation: CASSLEVGLAGNPYEQYF.

The genes are TRBV5-4 and TRBJ1-5; D unresolved. Germline V gene sequence: CDR1 SGHNT, CDR2 YYREEE (reference sequence). The CDR3 spans 15 residues. Between the trimmed V and J ends, which lost 4 bases and 4 bases, there was a span of 15 bases. The CDR3 region is CASSPSPSINQPQHF. The CDR3 DNA sequence: TGTGCCAGCAGCCCGTCCCCTTCAATTAATCAGCCCCAGCATTTT.

The chain has TRBV28 and TRBJ2-7, with D unclear. This CDR3 has 11 residues. Trimming removed 4 bases from V and 4 bases from J, with 5 bases in between. Germline V gene data show CDR1 as MDHEN and CDR2 as SYDVKM. CDR3 amino acids: CASSSRYEQYF. CDR3 nucleotide sequence: TGTGCCAGCAGTTCACGTTACGAGCAGTACTTC. Using reference TRBV28 and TRBJ2-7 for the parts outside the CDR3, the full variable domain is DVKVTQSSRYLVKRTGEKVFLECVQDMDHENMFWYRQDPGLGLRLIYFSYDVKMKEKGDIPEGYSVSREKKERFSLILESASTNQTSMYLCASSSRYEQYFGPGTRLTVT.

V gene TRBV6-5 combines with J gene TRBJ1-1; possible D gene TRBD1, 5 bases. CDR1 and CDR2 (germline): MNHEY, SVGAGI. With 2 bases removed from V and 5 bases from J, the gap between germline ends came to 18 bases. There are 16 residues in the CDR3. CDR3: CASSYGRGLIRTEAFF. In DNA form, the CDR3 reads TGTGCCAGCAGTTACGGTAGGGGCCTAATCCGGACTGAAGCTTTCTTT.

This chain links TRBV11-3 with TRBJ1-2; D unclear. Trimming cost V 5 bases and J 2 bases, with 12 bases left between them. Looked up from germline, CDR1 is SGHNT and CDR2 is YENEEA. This CDR3 spans 14 amino acids. This CDR3 reads CASSPTPRNYGYTF. The CDR3 coding sequence is TGTGCCAGCAGCCCAACCCCCAGGAACTATGGCTACACCTTC.

V and J are TRBV5-6 and TRBJ2-1, with 9 bases fitting TRBD1. The trim removed 0 bases at V and 10 bases at J, leaving 8 bases unmatched. Germline CDR1 SGHDT, CDR2 YYEEEE. CDR3 length equals 15 residues. CDR3 amino acids: CASSLGDREAGEQFF. CDR3 sequence (DNA): TGTGCCAGCAGCTTGGGGGACAGGGAAGCTGGAGAGCAGTTCTTC.

The chain uses TRBV2 and TRBJ1-4; D is undetermined. Per germline, CDR1 SNHLY and CDR2 FYNNEI. V was pared by 8 bases and J by 8 bases, with 15 bases between. This CDR3 is 13 amino acids long. CDR3 residues: CASLSGGREKLFF. As DNA, the CDR3 is TGTGCCAGCCTTTCGGGAGGTAGAGAAAAACTGTTTTTT.

This clone occurred a few times. The chain links TRBV6-1 to TRBJ1-1; D is ambiguous. The germline CDR1 and CDR2 sequences are MNHNS and SASEGT. The V end was cut by 1 base, the J end by 3 bases, with 6 bases between. The CDR3 length is 13 residues. CDR3 nucleotide sequence: TGTGCCAGCAGTGAAGGGGTAGACACTGAAGCTTTCTTT. Protein sequence: CASSEGVDTEAFF.